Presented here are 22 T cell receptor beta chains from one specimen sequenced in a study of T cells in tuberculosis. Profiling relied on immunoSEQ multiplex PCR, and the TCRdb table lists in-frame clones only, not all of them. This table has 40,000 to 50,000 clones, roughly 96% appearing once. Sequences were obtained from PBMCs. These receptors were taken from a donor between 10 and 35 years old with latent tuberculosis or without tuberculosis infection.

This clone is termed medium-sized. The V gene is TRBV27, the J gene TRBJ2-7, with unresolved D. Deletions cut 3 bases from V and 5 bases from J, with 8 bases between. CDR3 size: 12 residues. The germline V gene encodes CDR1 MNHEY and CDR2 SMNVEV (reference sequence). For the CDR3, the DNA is TGTGCCAGCAGTTTGGTCGGTAACGAGCAGTACTTC. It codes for CASSLVGNEQYF.

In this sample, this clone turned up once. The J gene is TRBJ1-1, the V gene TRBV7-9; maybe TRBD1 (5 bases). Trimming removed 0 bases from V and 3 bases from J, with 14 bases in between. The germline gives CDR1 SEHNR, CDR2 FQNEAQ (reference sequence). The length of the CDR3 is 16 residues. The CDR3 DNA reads TGTGCCAGCAGCTTAGCTCGGAGGGGTAGGGACACTGAAGCTTTCTTT. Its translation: CASSLARRGRDTEAFF.

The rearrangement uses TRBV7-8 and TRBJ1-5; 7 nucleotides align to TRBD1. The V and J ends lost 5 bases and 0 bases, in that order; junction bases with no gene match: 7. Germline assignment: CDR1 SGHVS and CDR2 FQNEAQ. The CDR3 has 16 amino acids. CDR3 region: CASSQDRVASNQPQHF. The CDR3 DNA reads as TGTGCCAGCAGCCAAGACAGGGTAGCTAGCAATCAGCCCCAGCATTTT.

CDR3 sequence reads: CASSGGQGVEVGNQPQHF. The CDR3 DNA sequence: TGTGCCAGCAGTGGAGGACAGGGCGTCGAGGTTGGCAATCAGCCCCAGCATTTT. The chain carries TRBV25-1 and TRBJ1-5; 8 bases are shared with TRBD1. Per germline, CDR1 MGHDK and CDR2 SYGVNS. J lost 2 bases, V lost 4 bases, and 13 bases had no gene match. This CDR3 comprises 18 residues.

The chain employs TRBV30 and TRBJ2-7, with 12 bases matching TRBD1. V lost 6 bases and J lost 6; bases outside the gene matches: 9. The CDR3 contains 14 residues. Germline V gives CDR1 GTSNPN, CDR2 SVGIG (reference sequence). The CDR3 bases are TGTGCCTGCGATGCGGGACAGGGGGCAGGCGAGCAGTACTTC. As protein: CACDAGQGAGEQYF.

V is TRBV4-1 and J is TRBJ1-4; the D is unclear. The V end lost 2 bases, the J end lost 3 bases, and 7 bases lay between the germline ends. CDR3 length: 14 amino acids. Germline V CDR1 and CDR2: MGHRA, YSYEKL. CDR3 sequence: CASSQTLPNEKLFF. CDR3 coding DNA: TGCGCCAGCAGCCAAACCCTACCTAATGAAAAACTGTTTTTT.

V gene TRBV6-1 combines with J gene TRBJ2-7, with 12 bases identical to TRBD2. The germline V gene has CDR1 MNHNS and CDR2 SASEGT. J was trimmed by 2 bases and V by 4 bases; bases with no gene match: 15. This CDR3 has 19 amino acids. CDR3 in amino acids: CASSVLGTSGGSYPYEQYF. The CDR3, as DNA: TGTGCCAGCAGTGTCCTAGGAACTAGCGGGGGGTCTTATCCCTACGAGCAGTACTTC.

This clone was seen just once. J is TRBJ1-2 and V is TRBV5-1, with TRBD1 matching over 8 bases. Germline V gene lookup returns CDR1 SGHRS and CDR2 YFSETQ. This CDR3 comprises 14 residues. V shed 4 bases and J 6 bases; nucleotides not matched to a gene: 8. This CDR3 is CASSPYLTGDGYTF. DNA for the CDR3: TGCGCCAGCAGCCCCTACCTGACAGGGGATGGCTACACCTTC.

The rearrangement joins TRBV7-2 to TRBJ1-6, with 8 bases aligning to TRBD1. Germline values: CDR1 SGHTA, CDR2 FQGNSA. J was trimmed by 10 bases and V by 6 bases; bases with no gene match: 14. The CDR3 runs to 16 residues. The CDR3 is CASRTLGQGEQSPLHF. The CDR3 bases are TGTGCCAGCAGAACCCTTGGACAGGGTGAGCAATCACCCCTCCACTTT.

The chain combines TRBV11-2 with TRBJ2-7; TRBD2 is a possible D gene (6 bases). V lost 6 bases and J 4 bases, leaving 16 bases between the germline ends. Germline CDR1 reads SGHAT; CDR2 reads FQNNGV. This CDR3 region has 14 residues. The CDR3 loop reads CASRRPGLKYEQYF. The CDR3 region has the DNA TGTGCCAGCAGGCGCCCGGGACTCAAGTACGAGCAGTACTTC.

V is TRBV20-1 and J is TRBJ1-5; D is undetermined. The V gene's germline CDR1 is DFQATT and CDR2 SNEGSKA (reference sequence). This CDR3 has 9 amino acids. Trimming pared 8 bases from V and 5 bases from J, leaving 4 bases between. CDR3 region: CSSHQPQHF. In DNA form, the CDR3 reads TGCAGTTCTCATCAGCCCCAGCATTTT.

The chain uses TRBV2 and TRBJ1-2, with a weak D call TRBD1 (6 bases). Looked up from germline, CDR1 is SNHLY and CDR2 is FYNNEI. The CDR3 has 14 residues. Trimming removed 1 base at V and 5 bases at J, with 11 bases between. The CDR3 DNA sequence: TGTGCCAGCAGTGAAGAGGGGGTGGGGTATGGCTACACCTTC. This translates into CASSEEGVGYGYTF.

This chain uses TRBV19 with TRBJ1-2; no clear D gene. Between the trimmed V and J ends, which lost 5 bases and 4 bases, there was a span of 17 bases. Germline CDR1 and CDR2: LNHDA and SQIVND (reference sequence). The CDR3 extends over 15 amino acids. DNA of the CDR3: TGTGCCAGTAGTCCCCGCGGAGGAACCTCCTATGGCTACACCTTC. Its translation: CASSPRGGTSYGYTF.

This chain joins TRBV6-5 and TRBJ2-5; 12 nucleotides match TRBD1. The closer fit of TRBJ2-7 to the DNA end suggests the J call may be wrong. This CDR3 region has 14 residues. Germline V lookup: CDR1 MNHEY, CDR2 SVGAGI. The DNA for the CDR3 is TGTGCCAGCAGGAAGGGACAGGGGGCTTACGAGCAGTACTTC. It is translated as CASRKGQGAYEQYF.

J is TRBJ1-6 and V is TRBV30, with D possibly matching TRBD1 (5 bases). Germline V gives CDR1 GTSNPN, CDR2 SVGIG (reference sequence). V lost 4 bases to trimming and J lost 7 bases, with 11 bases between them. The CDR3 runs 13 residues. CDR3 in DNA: TGTGCCTGGACGGCAGGGCAAAATTCACCCCTCCACTTT. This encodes CAWTAGQNSPLHF.

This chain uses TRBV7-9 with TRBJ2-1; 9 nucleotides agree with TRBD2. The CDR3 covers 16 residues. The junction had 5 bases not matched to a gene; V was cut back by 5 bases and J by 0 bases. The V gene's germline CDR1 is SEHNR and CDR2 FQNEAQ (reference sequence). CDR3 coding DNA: TGTGCCAGCAGCCCAGCGGGGGGTAGCTCCTACAATGAGCAGTTCTTC. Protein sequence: CASSPAGGSSYNEQFF.

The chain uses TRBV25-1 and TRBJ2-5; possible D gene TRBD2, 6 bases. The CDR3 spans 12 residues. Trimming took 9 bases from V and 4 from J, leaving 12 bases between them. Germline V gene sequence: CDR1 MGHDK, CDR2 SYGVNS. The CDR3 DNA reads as TGTGCCAGTACAGAGGGAGGAGAGACCCAGTACTTC. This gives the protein CASTEGGETQYF. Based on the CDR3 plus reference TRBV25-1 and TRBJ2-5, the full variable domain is EADIYQTPRYLVIGTGKKITLECSQTMGHDKMYWYQQDPGMELHLIHYSYGVNSTEKGDLSSESTVSRIRTEHFPLTLESARPSHTSQYLCASTEGGETQYFGPGTRLLVL.

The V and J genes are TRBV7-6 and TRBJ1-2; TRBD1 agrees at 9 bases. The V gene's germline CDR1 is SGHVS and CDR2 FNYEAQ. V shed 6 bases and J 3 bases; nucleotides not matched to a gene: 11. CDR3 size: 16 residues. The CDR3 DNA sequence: TGTGCCAGCAGTTCCGGACAGGGGAGTGACTACTATGGCTACACCTTC. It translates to CASSSGQGSDYYGYTF.

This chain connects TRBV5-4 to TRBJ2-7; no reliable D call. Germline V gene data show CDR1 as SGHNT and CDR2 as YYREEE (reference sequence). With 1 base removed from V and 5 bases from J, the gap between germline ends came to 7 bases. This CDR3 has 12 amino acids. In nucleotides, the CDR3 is TGTGCCAGCAGCTTGAATTCAAACGAGCAGTACTTC. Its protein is CASSLNSNEQYF.

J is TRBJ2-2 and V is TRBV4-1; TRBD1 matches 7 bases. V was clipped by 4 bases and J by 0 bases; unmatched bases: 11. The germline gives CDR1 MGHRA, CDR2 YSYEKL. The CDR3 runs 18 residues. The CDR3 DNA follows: TGCGCCAGCAGCCGCCGGGACAGCCCATTCGCGAACACCGGGGAGCTGTTTTTT. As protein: CASSRRDSPFANTGELFF.

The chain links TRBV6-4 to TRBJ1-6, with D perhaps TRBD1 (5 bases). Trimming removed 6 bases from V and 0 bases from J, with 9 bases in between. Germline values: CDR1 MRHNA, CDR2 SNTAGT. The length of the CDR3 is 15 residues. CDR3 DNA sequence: TGTGCCAGCAGCGTAGACAGCTCCTATAATTCACCCCTCCACTTT. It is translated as CASSVDSSYNSPLHF.

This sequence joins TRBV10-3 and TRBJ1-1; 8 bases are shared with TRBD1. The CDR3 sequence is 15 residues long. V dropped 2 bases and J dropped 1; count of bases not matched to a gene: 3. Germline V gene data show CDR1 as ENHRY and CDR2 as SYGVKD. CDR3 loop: CAISEPGGQNTEAFF. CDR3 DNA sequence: TGTGCCATCAGTGAGCCAGGGGGCCAGAACACTGAAGCTTTCTTT.